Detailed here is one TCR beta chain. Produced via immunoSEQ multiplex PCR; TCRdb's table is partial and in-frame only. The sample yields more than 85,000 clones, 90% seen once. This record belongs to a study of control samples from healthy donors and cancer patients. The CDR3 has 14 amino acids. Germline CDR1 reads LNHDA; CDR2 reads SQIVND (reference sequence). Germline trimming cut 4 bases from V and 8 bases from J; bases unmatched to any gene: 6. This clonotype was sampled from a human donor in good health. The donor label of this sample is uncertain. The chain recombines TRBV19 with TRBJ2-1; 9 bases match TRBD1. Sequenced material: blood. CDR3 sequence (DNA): TGTGCCAGTAGTACTAGGGACAGGGCTGATGAGCAGTTCTTC. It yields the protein CASSTRDRADEQFF.